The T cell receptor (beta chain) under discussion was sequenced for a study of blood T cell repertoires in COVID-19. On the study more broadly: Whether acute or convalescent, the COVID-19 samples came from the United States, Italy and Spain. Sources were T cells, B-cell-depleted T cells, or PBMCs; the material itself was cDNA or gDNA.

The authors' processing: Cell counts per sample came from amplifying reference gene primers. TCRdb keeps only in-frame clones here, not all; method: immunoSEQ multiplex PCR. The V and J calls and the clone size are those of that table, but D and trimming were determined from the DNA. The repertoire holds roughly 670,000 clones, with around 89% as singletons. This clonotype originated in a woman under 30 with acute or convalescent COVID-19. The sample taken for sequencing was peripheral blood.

The CDR3: CASTKGLGEAFF. In DNA form, the CDR3 reads TGTGCCAGCACCAAGGGGCTTGGTGAAGCTTTCTTT. This chain connects TRBV6-5 to TRBJ1-1; possible D gene TRBD1, 5 bases. Germline assignment: CDR1 MNHEY and CDR2 SVGAGI. Trimming removed 7 bases at V and 7 bases at J, with 13 bases between. The CDR3 has 12 amino acids.